Listed below are T cell receptor beta chains from one sample, sequenced in a study of beta chain features in type 1 diabetes. This table comes from immunoSEQ multiplex PCR, and its TCRdb copy is limited to in-frame clones, with some not included. The data contain about 700,000 clones, around 15% of them singletons. Input material: naive CD4+ T cells from blood. All receptors come from a man aged 18 to 29 with type 1 diabetes. The CDR3 runs from the conserved cysteine through the conserved F or W. A D gene is named only where the DNA matches it firmly. Only some rows state a clone size, as once, few, many or a class for expanded clones.

j_call,cdr3_length,v_call,clone_size,d_call,cdr3_nt,cdr3_aa
TRBJ2-3,14,TRBV2,.,TRBD1,TGTGCCAGCAGTGAATCGCAGGGGGCAGATACGCAGTATTTT,CASSESQGADTQYF
TRBJ1-2,16,TRBV5-1,.,TRBD1,TGCGCCAGCAGCGACATTACCGGGACAGGGAACTATGGCTACACCTTC,CASSDITGTGNYGYTF
TRBJ1-1,13,TRBV19,few,.,TGTGCCAGTAGTCCAAGGGGGACCGCTGAAGCTTTCTTT,CASSPRGTAEAFF
TRBJ2-1,15,TRBV27,.,.,TGTGCCAGAAGTTCACCCTGGGCTAGCCTCCATGAGCAGTTCTTC,CARSSPWASLHEQFF
TRBJ1-6,13,TRBV6-6,.,.,TGTGCCACACAGGGCAGGGAGGTTTCACCCCTCCACTTT,CATQGREVSPLHF
TRBJ2-7,13,TRBV28,few,TRBD2,TGTGCCAGCCGTAGGGGAGGGACCAACGAGCAGTACTTC,CASRRGGTNEQYF
TRBJ2-1,14,TRBV6-5,.,TRBD2,TGTGCCAGCAGTTCTAGCGGGGGCTACAATGAGCAGTTCTTC,CASSSSGGYNEQFF
TRBJ2-7,15,TRBV5-4,few,TRBD1,TGTGCCAGCAGCACGGGACAGGGCGTTACCTACGAGCAGTACTTC,CASSTGQGVTYEQYF
TRBJ1-5,15,TRBV2,few,TRBD1,TGTGCCAGCAGCCCCCGGACAGAGGGGGCTCAGCCCCAGCATTTT,CASSPRTEGAQPQHF
TRBJ2-3,15,TRBV27,few,.,TGTGCCAGCAGTACCCCGGGGGACCGCACAGATACGCAGTATTTT,CASSTPGDRTDTQYF